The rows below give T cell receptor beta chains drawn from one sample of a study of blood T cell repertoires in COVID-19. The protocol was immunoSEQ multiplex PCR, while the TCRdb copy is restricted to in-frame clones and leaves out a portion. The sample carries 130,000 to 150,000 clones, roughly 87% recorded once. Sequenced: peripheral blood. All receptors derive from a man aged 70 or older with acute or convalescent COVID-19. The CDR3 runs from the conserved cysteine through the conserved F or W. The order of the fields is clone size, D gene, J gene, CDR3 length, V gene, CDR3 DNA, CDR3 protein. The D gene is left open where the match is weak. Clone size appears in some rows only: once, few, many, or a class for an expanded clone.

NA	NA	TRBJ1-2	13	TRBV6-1	TGTGCCAGCAGTGAAGCGGGGGGCTATGGCTACACCTTC	CASSEAGGYGYTF
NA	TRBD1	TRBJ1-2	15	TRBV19	TGTGCCAGTAGTACCTCGGGACAGGCACACTATGGCTACACCTTC	CASSTSGQAHYGYTF
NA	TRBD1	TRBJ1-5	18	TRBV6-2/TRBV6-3	TGTGCCAGCAGTTACATGTTAACAGGGGCGCGTAGCAATCAGCCCCAGCATTTT	CASSYMLTGARSNQPQHF
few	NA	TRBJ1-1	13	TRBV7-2	TGTGCCAGCAGCGTGCAGTGGAACACTGAAGCTTTCTTT	CASSVQWNTEAFF
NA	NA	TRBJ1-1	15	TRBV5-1	TGCGCCAGCAGCCCCTCCTTCGGGGGGAACACTGAAGCTTTCTTT	CASSPSFGGNTEAFF
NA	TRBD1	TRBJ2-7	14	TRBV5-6	TGTGCCAGCAGCATCGGGACAGCTCCGCTCGAGCAGTACTTC	CASSIGTAPLEQYF
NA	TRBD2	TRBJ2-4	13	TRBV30	TGTGCCTGGAGCGGTAGCGGGGTAAACATTCAGTACTTC	CAWSGSGVNIQYF
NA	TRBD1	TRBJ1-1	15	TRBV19	TGTGCCAGTACTTACAGGGGGCAGTCCTCCACTGAAGCTTTCTTT	CASTYRGQSSTEAFF
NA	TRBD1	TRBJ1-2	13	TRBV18	TGTGCCAGCTCCTCGGGACAGGCCGTTGGCTACACCTTC	CASSSGQAVGYTF
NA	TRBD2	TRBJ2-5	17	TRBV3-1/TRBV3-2	TGTGCCAGCAGCCAAGGAAAACTAGCGGGGGGTGAAGAGACCCAGTACTTC	CASSQGKLAGGEETQYF